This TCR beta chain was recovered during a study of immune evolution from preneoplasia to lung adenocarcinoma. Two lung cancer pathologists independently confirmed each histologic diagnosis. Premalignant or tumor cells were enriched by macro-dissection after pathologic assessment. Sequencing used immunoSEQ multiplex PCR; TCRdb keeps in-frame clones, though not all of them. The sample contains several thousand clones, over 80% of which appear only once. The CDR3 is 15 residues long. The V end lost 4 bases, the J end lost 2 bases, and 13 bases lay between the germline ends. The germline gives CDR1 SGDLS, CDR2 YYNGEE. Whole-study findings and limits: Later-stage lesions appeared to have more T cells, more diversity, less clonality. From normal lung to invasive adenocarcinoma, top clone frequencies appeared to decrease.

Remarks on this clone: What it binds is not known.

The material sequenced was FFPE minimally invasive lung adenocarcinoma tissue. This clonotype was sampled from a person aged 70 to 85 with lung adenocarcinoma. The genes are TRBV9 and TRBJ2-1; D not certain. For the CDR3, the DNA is TGTGCCAGCAGCCCCTCTCCGGCTCCCTACAATGAGCAGTTCTTC. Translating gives CASSPSPAPYNEQFF.